Here is one T cell receptor (beta chain) with its context. This clonotype was seen a handful of times. Its antigen is unknown. Per-base qualities were not stored, and no clone one base away is much larger. TCR cDNA was synthesized by 5'RACE template switching, which introduced a universal primer site and unique molecular identifiers. Priming of cDNA synthesis was performed from both the TCR alpha and TCR beta constant segments. Library amplification used two PCR steps, and the second PCR step added sample barcodes and sequencing adapters. Sequencing of libraries was performed on Illumina HiSeq 2500 (2x100 bp) or NovaSeq (2x150 bp). The authors' pipeline ran thus. MIGEC was used to demultiplex reads and collapse the reads into UMI consensus sequences, and MiXCR was used for V(D)J alignment. Clonotypes responding to the vaccine were identified with edgeR on replicate PBMC samples, with the criteria of FDR below 0.01 and a log2 fold change above 5 up to day 15. Each bulk clonotype received a CD4 or CD8 identity based on whether the sequenced CD4 or CD8 repertoire contained that clonotype at higher abundance. The public reads were reanalyzed by TCRdb: fastp trimming at Q25, MiXCR alignment, in-frame beta chains only. Under each unique CDR3 protein, matching rows form one entry showing the most common genes and DNA. The V and J calls, along with clone size, are taken from TCRdb and not from the paper's own processing. In all, the sample holds roughly 340,000 distinct CDR3 sequences, and roughly 8.7% of those were seen once. Approximately 18% of the sample lies in the top ten.

Its CDR3 holds 14 amino acids, cysteine through phenylalanine. The entry retains the CDR3 DNA only, 42 bases that are in frame from base 1. V ends up 5 bases short and J 3 bases short, with an unmatched junction base count of 4. Per the germline V gene, KGHSH is the CDR1 and LQKENI is the CDR2. These data come from a study of T cells after yellow fever vaccination (dated by TCRdb to between 2019 and 2020). Background on the whole study: The SMART-Seq v4 Ultra Low Input RNA kit was used to prepare libraries from fractions with low cell numbers. To track T-cell clones before and after primary and booster YFV17D yellow fever vaccination, bulk TCR alpha and beta repertoires were sequenced longitudinally. Two healthy male donors, one aged 18 to 29 and one aged 30 to 40 years, were included in the cohort. Blood was drawn at multiple timepoints before and after primary and secondary immunization, with bulk PBMC replicates and cell subsets isolated. Summary of the overall study and its limitations: After the booster, most clones that had expanded after primary vaccination were detected again (roughly 96% of CD4 and about 88% of CD8), suggesting broad maintenance of memory. Compared with the primary T-cell response, the secondary T-cell response was weaker but faster, peaking on day 5 rather than day 15. Because the study included only a couple of donors, the extent to which the findings can be generalized is limited. A small fraction of clonotypes appeared in both the CD4 and CD8 compartments, likely as a result of convergent recombination. Computational filtering was required because FACS-sorted repertoires could contain abundant contaminating clonotypes from the bulk population.

This sample's treatment or condition label indicates: live attenuated yellow fever vaccine strain. At each blood-draw timepoint, two biological replicates of bulk PBMCs were collected. PBMCs were isolated from peripheral blood using a standard Ficoll-Paque protocol. TriZol was used to extract RNA from bulk PBMCs, CD4 and CD8 fractions, and dextramer-positive and dextramer-negative fractions. This specimen consisted of PBMCs, obtained on the day of the first yellow fever vaccination. The rearranged chain carries TRBV18 and TRBJ1-1; 9 nucleotides in the junction match TRBD1. The sequence came from a man younger than 30 who received the YFV17D yellow fever vaccine. The bases read TGTGCCAGCTCAGAACAGGGGGCGGACACTGAAGCTTTCTTT. Translation gives CASSEQGADTEAFF.